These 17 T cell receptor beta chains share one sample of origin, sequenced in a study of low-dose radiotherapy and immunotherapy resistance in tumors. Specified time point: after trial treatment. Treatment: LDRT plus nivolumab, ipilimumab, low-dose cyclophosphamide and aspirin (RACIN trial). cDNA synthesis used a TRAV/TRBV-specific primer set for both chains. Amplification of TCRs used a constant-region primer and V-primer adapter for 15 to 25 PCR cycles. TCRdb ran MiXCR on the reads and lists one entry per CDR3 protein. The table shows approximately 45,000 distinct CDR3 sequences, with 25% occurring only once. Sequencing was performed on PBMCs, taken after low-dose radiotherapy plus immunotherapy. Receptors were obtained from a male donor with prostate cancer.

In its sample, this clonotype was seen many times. In DNA form, the CDR3 reads TGTGCCAGCAGCGAAACAGGGGGTAACGAGCAGTACTTC. This sequence encodes CASSETGGNEQYF. This chain joins TRBV7-2 and TRBJ2-7; 8 bases map to TRBD1. The CDR3 length is 13 residues. J was trimmed by 5 bases and V by 5 bases; bases with no gene match: 5. Germline V lookup: CDR1 SGHTA, CDR2 FQGNSA.

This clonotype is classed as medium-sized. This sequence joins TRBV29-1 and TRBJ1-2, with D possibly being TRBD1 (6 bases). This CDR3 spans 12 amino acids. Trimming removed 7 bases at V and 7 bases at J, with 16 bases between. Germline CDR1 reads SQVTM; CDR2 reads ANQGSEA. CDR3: CSAQGRGAGYTF. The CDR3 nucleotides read TGCAGCGCCCAGGGCAGGGGCGCTGGCTACACCTTC.

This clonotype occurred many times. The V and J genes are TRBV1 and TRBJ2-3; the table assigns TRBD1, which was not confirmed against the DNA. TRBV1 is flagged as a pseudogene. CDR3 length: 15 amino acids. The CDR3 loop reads CASSQLQGAGDTQYF. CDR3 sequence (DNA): TGCGCCAGCAGCCAACTACAGGGGGCGGGAGATACGCAGTATTTT.

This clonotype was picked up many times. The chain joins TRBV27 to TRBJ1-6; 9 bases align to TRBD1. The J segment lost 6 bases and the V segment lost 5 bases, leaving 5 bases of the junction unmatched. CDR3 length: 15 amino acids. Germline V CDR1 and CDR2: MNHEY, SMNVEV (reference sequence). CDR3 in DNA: TGTGCCAGCAGTGTACAACAGGGGGCTAATTCACCCCTCCACTTT. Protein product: CASSVQQGANSPLHF.

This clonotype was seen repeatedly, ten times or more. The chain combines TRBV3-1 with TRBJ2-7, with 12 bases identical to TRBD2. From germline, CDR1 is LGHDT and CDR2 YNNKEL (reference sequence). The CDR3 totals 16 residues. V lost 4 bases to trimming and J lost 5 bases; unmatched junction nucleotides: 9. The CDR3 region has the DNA TGTGCCAGCAGCCGAGGGACTAGCGGGCGAGTAGACGAGCAGTACTTC. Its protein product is CASSRGTSGRVDEQYF.

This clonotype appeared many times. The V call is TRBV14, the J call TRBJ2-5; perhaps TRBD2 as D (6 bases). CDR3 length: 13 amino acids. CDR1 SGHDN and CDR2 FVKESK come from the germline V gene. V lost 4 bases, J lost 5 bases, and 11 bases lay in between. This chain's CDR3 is CASSLRGWETQYF. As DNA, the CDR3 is TGTGCCAGCAGCCTTCGGGGGTGGGAGACCCAGTACTTC.

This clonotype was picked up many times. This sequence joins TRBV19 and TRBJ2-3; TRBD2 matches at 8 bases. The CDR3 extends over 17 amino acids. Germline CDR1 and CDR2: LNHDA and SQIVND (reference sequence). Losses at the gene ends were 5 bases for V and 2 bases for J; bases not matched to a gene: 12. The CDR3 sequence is CASSSPRRGVNTDTQYF. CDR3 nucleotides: TGTGCCAGTAGTTCCCCGCGGCGGGGGGTAAACACAGATACGCAGTATTTT.

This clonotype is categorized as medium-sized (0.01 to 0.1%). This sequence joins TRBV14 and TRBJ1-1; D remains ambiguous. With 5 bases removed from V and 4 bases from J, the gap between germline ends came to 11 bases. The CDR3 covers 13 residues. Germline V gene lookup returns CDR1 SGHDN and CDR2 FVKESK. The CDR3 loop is CASSFSVGTEAFF. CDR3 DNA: TGTGCCAGCAGCTTCAGTGTCGGCACTGAAGCTTTCTTT.

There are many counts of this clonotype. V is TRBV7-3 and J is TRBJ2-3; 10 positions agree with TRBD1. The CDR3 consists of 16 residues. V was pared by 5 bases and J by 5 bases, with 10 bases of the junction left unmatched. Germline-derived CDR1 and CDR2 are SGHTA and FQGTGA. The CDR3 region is CASSPELTGGLDTQYF. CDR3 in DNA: TGTGCCAGCAGCCCGGAGCTGACAGGGGGCTTAGATACGCAGTATTTT.

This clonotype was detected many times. This chain's CDR3 is CASSWGSGTDTQYF. DNA of the CDR3: TGTGCCAGCAGCTGGGGCTCTGGCACAGATACGCAGTATTTT. The J gene is TRBJ2-3, the V gene TRBV5-4; a possible D gene is TRBD1 (5 bases). There are 14 residues in the CDR3. The ends were cut back, 3 bases at V and 1 base at J, with 9 bases in the middle. Germline loops: CDR1 SGHNT, CDR2 YYREEE (reference sequence).

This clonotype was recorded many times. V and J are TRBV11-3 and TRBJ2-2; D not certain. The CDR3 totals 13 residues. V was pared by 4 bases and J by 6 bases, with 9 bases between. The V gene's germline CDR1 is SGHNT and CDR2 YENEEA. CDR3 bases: TGTGCCAGCAGCTCGGACGGGCCCGGGGAGCTGTTTTTT. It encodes CASSSDGPGELFF.

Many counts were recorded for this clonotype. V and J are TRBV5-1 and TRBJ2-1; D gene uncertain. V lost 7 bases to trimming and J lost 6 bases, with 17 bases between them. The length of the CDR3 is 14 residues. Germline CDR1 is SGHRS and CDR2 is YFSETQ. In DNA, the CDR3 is TGCGCCAGCGCACGAAGCGCAACCCGCAATGAGCAGTTCTTC. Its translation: CASARSATRNEQFF.

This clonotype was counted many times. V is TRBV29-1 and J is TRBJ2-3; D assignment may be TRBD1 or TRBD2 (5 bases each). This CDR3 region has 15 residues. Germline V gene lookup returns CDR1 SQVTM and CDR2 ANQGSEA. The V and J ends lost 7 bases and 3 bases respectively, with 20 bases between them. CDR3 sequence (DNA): TGCAGCGCCCGGAGGCAGGGCGGATATACAGATACGCAGTATTTT. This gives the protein CSARRQGGYTDTQYF.

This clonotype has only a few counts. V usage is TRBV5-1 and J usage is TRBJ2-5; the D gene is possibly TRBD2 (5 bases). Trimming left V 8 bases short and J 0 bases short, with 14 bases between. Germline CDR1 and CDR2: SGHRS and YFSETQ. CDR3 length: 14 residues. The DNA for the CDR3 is TGCGCCAGTACCTGGACGGGGAACCAAGAGACCCAGTACTTC. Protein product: CASTWTGNQETQYF.

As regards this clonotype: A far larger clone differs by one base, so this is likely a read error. CDR3 nucleotide sequence: TGTGCCATCAGTGGGTCGGGTGGGACTAGCGGGACGAATGAGCAGTACTTC. It translates to CAISGSGGTSGTNEQYF. The rearrangement links TRBV10-3 to TRBJ2-7, with 13 bases fitting TRBD2. Germline V CDR1 and CDR2: ENHRY, SYGVKD. J was trimmed by 7 bases and V by 4 bases; bases with no gene match: 13. CDR3 size: 17 residues.

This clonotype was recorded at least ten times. This CDR3 is CAFRSPDGGTSESNEQYF. For the CDR3, the DNA is TGTGCCTTCAGGTCCCCGGACGGAGGGACTAGCGAGTCAAACGAGCAGTACTTC. The chain combines TRBV5-4 with TRBJ2-7; 10 nucleotides align to TRBD2. Germline V gene data show CDR1 as SGHNT and CDR2 as YYREEE (reference sequence). The V gene end was trimmed by 10 bases and the J gene end by 5 bases; junction bases not matched to a gene: 24. The CDR3 covers 18 residues.

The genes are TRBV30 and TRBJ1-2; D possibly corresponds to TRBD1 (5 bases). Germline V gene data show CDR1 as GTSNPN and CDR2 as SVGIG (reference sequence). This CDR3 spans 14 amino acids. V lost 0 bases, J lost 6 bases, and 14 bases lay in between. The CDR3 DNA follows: TGTGCCTGGAGTGTACAGGAGAAGGGCGATGGCTACACCTTC. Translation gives CAWSVQEKGDGYTF.